Listed here are 17 T cell receptor beta chains from one sample, sequenced in a study of T cell changes during pregnancy in multiple sclerosis. Using immunoSEQ multiplex PCR, the repertoire was profiled, and TCRdb retains in-frame clones only, with some absent. The data show 60,000 to 75,000 clones, roughly 90% seen once. The input for sequencing was peripheral blood, taken in the third trimester of pregnancy. The source of these receptors is a female donor with multiple sclerosis, enrolled in a pregnancy study.

The V gene is TRBV28, the J gene TRBJ2-3; 13 bases match TRBD2. Germline values: CDR1 MDHEN, CDR2 SYDVKM. V dropped 4 bases and J dropped 4; count of bases not matched to a gene: 5. The CDR3 covers 16 residues. The chain's CDR3 is CASSSLLAGGPDTQYF. CDR3 nucleotides: TGTGCCAGCAGTTCGTTACTAGCGGGGGGGCCAGATACGCAGTATTTT.

The V gene is TRBV5-6, the J gene TRBJ1-1; TRBD1 aligns across 12 bases. The CDR3 is 16 residues long. The germline CDR1 and CDR2 sequences are SGHDT and YYEEEE. The ends lost 2 bases at V and 2 bases at J; junction bases unmatched: 4. The CDR3 bases are TGTGCCAGCAGCTTAGGGACAGGGGGCTTTAACACTGAAGCTTTCTTT. This gives the protein CASSLGTGGFNTEAFF.

The chain links TRBV27 to TRBJ1-1; no clear D. The germline gives CDR1 MNHEY, CDR2 SMNVEV (reference sequence). The CDR3 length is 12 residues. The V end lost 3 bases, the J end lost 8 bases, and 10 bases lay between the germline ends. As DNA, the CDR3 is TGTGCCAGCAGTTTGCGGGGTGGAGAAGCTTTCTTT. Translated: CASSLRGGEAFF.

The CDR3 protein is CASSLRTASHILNEKLFF. Here the CDR3 DNA reads TGTGCCAGCAGTCTACGGACAGCCAGCCATATACTTAATGAAAAACTGTTTTTT. The chain links TRBV28 to TRBJ1-4; the D gene is possibly TRBD1 (6 bases). CDR1 is MDHEN, CDR2 SYDVKM, per germline. Trimming removed 5 bases at V and 4 bases at J, with 23 bases between. CDR3 length: 18 residues.

The chain is built from TRBV7-8 and TRBJ1-5; no firm D call. The germline CDR1 and CDR2 sequences are SGHVS and FQNEAQ. Trimming pared 3 bases from V and 5 bases from J, leaving 5 bases between. The CDR3 runs to 12 residues. For the CDR3, the DNA is TGTGCCAGCAGCTTGGCATATCAGCCCCAGCATTTT. This sequence encodes CASSLAYQPQHF.

The V gene is TRBV6-6, the J gene TRBJ1-1, with 7 bases lining up with TRBD1. J lost 10 bases, V lost 2 bases, and 4 bases had no gene match. Germline V gives CDR1 MNHNY, CDR2 SVGAGI (reference sequence). The length of the CDR3 is 12 residues. CDR3 DNA sequence: TGTGCCAGCAGTTACGCTCCAGGGGGAGCTTTCTTT. Residues: CASSYAPGGAFF.

This clone showed up just once. The chain carries TRBV19 and TRBJ1-4; D may be TRBD1 (6 bases). The CDR3 covers 17 residues. CDR1 is LNHDA and CDR2 is SQIVND in the germline V gene (reference sequence). Trimming left V 9 bases short and J 2 bases short, with 22 bases between. CDR3 nucleotides: TGTGCCAGCAGGCGGGGGCTCTCCGGTCCGACTAATGAAAAACTGTTTTTT. Translating gives CASRRGLSGPTNEKLFF.

The rearrangement uses TRBV6-5 and TRBJ1-2, with D maybe TRBD1 (5 bases). CDR3 size: 13 residues. Trimming removed 4 bases at V and 8 bases at J, with 14 bases between. Germline CDR1 is MNHEY and CDR2 is SVGAGI. The CDR3 loop is CASSFNQGGGYTF. The CDR3 DNA reads TGTGCCAGCAGTTTCAATCAGGGAGGAGGCTACACCTTC.

The chain uses TRBV7-3 and TRBJ2-3; the D gene is possibly TRBD1 (6 bases). Germline CDR1 reads SGHTA; CDR2 reads FQGTGA. V gave up 4 bases and J gave up 5 bases, with 10 bases separating them. The length of the CDR3 is 13 residues. The CDR3 nucleotides read TGTGCCAGCAGCTCCGGACAGTTAGATACGCAGTATTTT. Encoded protein: CASSSGQLDTQYF. Full variable domain (remainder filled in from reference TRBV7-3 and TRBJ2-3): GAGVSQTPSNKVTEKGKYVELRCDPISGHTALYWYRQSLGQGPEFLIYFQGTGAADDSGLPNDRFFAVRPEGSVSTLKIQRTERGDSAVYLCASSSGQLDTQYFGPGTRLTVL.

This chain uses TRBV6-5 with TRBJ2-7; tentatively, D is TRBD2 (7 bases). CDR1 MNHEY and CDR2 SVGAGI come from the germline V gene. The CDR3 loop spans 14 amino acids. Trimming took off 5 bases at V and 0 bases at J, with 11 bases between the two ends. Written as DNA, the CDR3 is TGTGCCAGCAGTGCTGGGGGGGCCTCCTACGAGCAGTACTTC. It is translated as CASSAGGASYEQYF.

The chain recombines TRBV5-4 with TRBJ1-6; D is perhaps TRBD1 (5 bases). Per the germline V gene, CDR1 is SGHNT and CDR2 is YYREEE (reference sequence). The germline V and J ends were trimmed by 2 bases and 8 bases, with 11 bases remaining between them. This CDR3 region has 14 residues. This chain's CDR3 is CASSFGGVDSPLHF. The CDR3 bases are TGTGCCAGCAGCTTCGGGGGGGTGGATTCACCCCTCCACTTT.

V gene TRBV6-5 combines with J gene TRBJ2-7; D remains unclear. CDR1 and CDR2 (germline): MNHEY, SVGAGI. This CDR3 has 16 amino acids. V was clipped by 0 bases and J by 4 bases, with 16 bases between them. CDR3 sequence (DNA): TGTGCCAGCAGTTACTCAGTTGGGCCCACCCTATACGAGCAGTACTTC. Its protein is CASSYSVGPTLYEQYF.

Only one count was recorded for this clone. The chain joins TRBV11-3 to TRBJ2-1; maybe TRBD1 (5 bases). Germline CDR1 is SGHNT and CDR2 is YENEEA. Trimming removed 5 bases from V and 9 bases from J, with 20 bases in between. The CDR3 length is 15 residues. The CDR3 region is CASSKTPSSGPEQFF. The CDR3 DNA reads as TGTGCCAGCAGCAAGACCCCCTCGTCAGGGCCTGAGCAGTTCTTC.

The chain links TRBV29-1 to TRBJ2-3; perhaps TRBD2 as D (5 bases). CDR1 and CDR2 from the germline V gene are SQVTM and ANQGSEA. V was shortened by 4 bases and J by 6 bases, with 17 bases between the two germline ends. The CDR3 runs 14 residues. CDR3 nucleotides: TGCAGCGTTGCCCTGGCGAGGGTAGGGGATACGCAGTATTTT. Its protein is CSVALARVGDTQYF.

The CDR3 loop is CASRNSGLRGEQYF. DNA for the CDR3: TGTGCCAGCAGAAATTCGGGACTCCGCGGGGAGCAGTACTTC. The chain joins TRBV28 to TRBJ2-7, with D possibly being TRBD2 (6 bases). Germline CDR1 MDHEN, CDR2 SYDVKM. Trimming removed 6 bases at V and 7 bases at J, with 19 bases between. The CDR3 loop spans 14 amino acids.

The rearrangement uses TRBV7-8 and TRBJ1-1; D might be TRBD1 (5 bases). Between the trimmed V and J ends, which lost 3 bases and 0 bases, there was a span of 14 bases. Germline V gene data show CDR1 as SGHVS and CDR2 as FQNEAQ. This CDR3 comprises 16 residues. DNA for the CDR3: TGTGCCAGCAGCTTGGGCATCAGGGCGATGAACACTGAAGCTTTCTTT. Translating it yields CASSLGIRAMNTEAFF.

The chain joins TRBV9 to TRBJ2-1, with 13 bases identical to TRBD2. Germline CDR1 and CDR2: SGDLS and YYNGEE. Germline trimming cut 4 bases from V and 8 bases from J; bases unmatched to any gene: 6. This CDR3 comprises 15 residues. The CDR3 DNA sequence: TGTGCCAGCAGCATACTAGCGGGGGGGTATGATGAGCAGTTCTTC. Amino acids: CASSILAGGYDEQFF.